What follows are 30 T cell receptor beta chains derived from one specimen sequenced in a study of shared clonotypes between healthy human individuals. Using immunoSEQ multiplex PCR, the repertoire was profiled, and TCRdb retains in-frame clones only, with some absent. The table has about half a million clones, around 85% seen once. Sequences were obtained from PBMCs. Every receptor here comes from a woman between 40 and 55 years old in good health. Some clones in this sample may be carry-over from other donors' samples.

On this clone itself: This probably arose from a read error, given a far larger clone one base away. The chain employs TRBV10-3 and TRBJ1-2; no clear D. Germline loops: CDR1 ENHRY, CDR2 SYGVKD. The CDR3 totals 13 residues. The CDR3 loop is CAISADPNYCYTF. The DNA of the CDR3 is TGTGCCATCAGTGCAGACCCCAACTATTGCTACACCTTC.

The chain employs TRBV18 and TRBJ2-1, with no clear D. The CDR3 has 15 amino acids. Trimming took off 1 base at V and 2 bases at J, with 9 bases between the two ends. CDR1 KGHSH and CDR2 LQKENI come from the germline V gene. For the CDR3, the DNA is TGTGCCAGCTCACCACTAAGTAGTACCTACAATGAGCAGTTCTTC. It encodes CASSPLSSTYNEQFF.

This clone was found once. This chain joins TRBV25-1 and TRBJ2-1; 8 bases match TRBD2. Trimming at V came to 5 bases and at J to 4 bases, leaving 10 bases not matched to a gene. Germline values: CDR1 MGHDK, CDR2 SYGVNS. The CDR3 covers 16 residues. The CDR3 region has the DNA TGTGCCAGCAGTCCGTACTTAGCGGGACCTTACAATGAGCAGTTCTTC. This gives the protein CASSPYLAGPYNEQFF.

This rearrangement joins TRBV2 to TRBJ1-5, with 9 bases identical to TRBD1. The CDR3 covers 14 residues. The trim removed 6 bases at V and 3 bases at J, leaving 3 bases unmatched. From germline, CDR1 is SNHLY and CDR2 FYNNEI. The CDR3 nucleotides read TGTGCCAGCAGCCGGGACAGGGTCAATCAGCCCCAGCATTTT. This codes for CASSRDRVNQPQHF.

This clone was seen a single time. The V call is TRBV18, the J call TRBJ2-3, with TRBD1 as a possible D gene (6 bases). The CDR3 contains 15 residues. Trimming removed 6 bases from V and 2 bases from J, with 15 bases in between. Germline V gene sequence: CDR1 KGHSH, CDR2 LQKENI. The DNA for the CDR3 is TGTGCCAGCTCCCGCGATGGACAGTACACAGATACGCAGTATTTT. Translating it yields CASSRDGQYTDTQYF.

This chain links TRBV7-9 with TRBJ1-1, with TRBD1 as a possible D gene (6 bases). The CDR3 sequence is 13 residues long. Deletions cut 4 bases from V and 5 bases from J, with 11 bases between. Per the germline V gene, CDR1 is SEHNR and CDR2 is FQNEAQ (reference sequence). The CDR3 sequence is CASSSSRGTEAFF. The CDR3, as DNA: TGTGCCAGCAGCTCGTCCAGGGGTACTGAAGCTTTCTTT.

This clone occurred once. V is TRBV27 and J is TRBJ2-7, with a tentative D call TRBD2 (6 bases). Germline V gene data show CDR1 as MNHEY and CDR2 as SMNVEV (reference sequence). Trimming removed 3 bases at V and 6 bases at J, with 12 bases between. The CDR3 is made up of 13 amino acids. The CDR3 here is CASSLEGRGEQYF. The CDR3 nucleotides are TGTGCCAGCAGTTTGGAGGGCCGTGGCGAGCAGTACTTC.

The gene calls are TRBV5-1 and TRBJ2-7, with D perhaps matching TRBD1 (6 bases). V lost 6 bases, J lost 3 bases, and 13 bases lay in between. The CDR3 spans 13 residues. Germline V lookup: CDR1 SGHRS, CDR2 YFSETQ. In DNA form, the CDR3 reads TGCGCCAGCACCCCTCAGGGGAACTACGAGCAGTACTTC. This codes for CASTPQGNYEQYF.

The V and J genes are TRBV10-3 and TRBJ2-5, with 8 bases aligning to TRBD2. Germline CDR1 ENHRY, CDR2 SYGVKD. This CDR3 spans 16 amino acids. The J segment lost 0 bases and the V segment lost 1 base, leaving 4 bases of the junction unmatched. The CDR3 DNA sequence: TGTGCCATCAGTGAGTTTCGGACTAGCAACCAAGAGACCCAGTACTTC. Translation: CAISEFRTSNQETQYF.

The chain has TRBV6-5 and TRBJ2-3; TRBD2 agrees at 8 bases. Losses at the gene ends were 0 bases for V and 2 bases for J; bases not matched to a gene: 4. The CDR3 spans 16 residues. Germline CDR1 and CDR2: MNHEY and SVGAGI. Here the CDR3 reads CASSYSGGGPTDTQYF. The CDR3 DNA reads TGTGCCAGCAGTTACTCCGGGGGGGGGCCCACAGATACGCAGTATTTT.

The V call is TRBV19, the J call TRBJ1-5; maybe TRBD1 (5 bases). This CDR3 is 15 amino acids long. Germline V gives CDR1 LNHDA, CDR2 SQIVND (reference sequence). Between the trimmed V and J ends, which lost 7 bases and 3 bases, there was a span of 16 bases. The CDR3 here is CASNPRTTDNQPQHF. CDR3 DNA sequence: TGTGCCAGTAATCCTCGGACAACTGACAATCAGCCCCAGCATTTT. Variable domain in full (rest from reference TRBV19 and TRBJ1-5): DGGITQSPKYLFRKEGQNVTLSCEQNLNHDAMYWYRQDPGQGLRLIYYSQIVNDFQKGDIAEGYSVSREKKESFPLTVTSAQKNPTAFYLCASNPRTTDNQPQHFGDGTRLSIL.

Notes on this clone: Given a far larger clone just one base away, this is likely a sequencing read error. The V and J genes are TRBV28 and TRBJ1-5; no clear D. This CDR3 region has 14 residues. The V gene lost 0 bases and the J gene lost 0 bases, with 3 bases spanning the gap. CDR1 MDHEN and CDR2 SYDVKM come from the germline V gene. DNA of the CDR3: TGTGCCAGCAGTTTATGTGGTAGCAATCAGCCCCAGCATTTT. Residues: CASSLCGSNQPQHF.

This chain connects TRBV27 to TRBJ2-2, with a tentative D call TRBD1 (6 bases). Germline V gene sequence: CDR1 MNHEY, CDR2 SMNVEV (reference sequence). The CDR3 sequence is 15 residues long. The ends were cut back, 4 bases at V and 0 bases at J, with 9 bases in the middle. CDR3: CASSWGQANTGELFF. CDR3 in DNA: TGTGCCAGCAGTTGGGGGCAGGCGAACACCGGGGAGCTGTTTTTT.

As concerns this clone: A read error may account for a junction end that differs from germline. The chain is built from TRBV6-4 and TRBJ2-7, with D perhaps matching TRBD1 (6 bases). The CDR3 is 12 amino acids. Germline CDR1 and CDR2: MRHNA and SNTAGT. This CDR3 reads CASSDSLGAPDF. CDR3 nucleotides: TGTGCCAGCAGTGATAGTTTGGGGGCCCCTGACTTC.

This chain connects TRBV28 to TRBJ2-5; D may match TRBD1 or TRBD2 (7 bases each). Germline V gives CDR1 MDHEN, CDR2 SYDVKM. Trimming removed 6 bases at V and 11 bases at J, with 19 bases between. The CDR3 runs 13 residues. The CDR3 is CASSYPQGREQYF. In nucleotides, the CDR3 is TGTGCCAGCAGCTACCCACAGGGGAGGGAGCAGTACTTC.

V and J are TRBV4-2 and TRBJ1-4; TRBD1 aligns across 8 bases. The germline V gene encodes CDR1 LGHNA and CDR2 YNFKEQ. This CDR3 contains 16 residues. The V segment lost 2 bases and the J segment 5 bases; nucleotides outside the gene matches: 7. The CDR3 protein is CASSQKRDRRNEKLFF. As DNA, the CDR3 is TGTGCCAGCAGCCAAAAGCGGGACAGGCGAAATGAAAAACTGTTTTTT.

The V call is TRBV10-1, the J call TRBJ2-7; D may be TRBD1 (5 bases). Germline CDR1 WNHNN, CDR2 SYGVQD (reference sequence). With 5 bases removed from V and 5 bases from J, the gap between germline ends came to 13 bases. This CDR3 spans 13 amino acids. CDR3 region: CASSSRVGNEQYF. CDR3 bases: TGCGCCAGCAGTAGCAGGGTCGGTAACGAGCAGTACTTC.

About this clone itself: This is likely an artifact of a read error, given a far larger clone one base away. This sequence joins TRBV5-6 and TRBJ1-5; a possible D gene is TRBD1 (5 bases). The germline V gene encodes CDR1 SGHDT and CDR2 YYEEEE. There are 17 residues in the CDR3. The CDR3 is CASSLGRERPSNRPQHF. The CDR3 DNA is TGTGCCAGCAGCTTGGGCAGGGAGAGACCAAGCAATCGGCCCCAGCATTTT.

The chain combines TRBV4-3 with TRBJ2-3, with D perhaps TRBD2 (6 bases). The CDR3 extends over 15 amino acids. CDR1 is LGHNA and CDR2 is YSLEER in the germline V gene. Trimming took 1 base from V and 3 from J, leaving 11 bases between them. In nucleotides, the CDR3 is TGCGCCAGCAGCCAAGGGGGCGGGAATACAGATACGCAGTATTTT. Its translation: CASSQGGGNTDTQYF.

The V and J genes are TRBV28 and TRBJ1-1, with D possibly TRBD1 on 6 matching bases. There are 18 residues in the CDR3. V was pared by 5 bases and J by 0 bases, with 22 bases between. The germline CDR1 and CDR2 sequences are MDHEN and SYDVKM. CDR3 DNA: TGTGCCAGCAGTCCATGGGGGACGGGGGCTTCCATGAACACTGAAGCTTTCTTT. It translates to CASSPWGTGASMNTEAFF.

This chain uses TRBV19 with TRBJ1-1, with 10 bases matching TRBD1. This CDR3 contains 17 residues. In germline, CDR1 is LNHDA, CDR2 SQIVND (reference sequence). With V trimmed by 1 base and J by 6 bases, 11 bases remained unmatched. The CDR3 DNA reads TGTGCCAGTAGTATAGCCAGAGGGACAGGGGTGTTCGCTGAAGCTTTCTTT. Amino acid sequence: CASSIARGTGVFAEAFF.

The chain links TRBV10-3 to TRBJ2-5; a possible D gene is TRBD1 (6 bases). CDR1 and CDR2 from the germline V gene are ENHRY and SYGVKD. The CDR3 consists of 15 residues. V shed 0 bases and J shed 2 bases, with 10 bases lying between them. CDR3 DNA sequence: TGTGCCATCAGTGAGTCAGGTGGGACACAAGAGACCCAGTACTTC. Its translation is CAISESGGTQETQYF.

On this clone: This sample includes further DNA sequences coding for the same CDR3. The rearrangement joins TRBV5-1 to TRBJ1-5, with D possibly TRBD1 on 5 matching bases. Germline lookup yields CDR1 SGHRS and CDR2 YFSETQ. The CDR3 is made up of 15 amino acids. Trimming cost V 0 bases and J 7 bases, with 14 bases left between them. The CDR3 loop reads CASSLEGGHGQPQHF. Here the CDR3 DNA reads TGCGCCAGCAGCTTGGAAGGCGGACATGGGCAGCCCCAGCATTTT.

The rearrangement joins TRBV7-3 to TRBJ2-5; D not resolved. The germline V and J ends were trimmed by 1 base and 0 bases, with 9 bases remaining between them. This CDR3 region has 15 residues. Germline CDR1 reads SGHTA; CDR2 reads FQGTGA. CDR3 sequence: CASSLMGGYQETQYF. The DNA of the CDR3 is TGTGCCAGCAGCTTAATGGGCGGTTACCAAGAGACCCAGTACTTC. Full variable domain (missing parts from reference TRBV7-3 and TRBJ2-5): GAGVSQTPSNKVTEKGKYVELRCDPISGHTALYWYRQSLGQGPEFLIYFQGTGAADDSGLPNDRFFAVRPEGSVSTLKIQRTERGDSAVYLCASSLMGGYQETQYFGPGTRLLVL.

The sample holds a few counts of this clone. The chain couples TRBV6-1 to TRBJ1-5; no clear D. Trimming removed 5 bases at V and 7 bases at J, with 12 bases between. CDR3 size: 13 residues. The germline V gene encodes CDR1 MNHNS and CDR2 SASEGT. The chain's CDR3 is CASSSTPGQPQHF. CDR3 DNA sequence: TGTGCCAGCAGTTCAACCCCGGGGCAGCCCCAGCATTTT.

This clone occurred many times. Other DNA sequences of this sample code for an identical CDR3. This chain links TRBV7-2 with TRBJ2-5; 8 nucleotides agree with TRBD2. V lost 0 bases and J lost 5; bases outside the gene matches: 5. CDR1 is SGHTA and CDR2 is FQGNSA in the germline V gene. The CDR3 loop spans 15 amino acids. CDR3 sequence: CASSLASGIGETQYF. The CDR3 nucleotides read TGTGCCAGCAGCTTAGCTAGCGGGATCGGGGAGACCCAGTACTTC.

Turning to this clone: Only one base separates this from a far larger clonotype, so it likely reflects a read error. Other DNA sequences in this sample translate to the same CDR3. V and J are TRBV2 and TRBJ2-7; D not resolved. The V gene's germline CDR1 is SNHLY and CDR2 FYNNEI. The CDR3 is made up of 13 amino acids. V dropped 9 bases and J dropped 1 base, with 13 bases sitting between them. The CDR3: CASSSNWSYEQYF. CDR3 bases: TGTGCCAGTAGTTCCAACTGGTCCTACGAGCAGTACTTC. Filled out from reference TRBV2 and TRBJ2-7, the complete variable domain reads EPEVTQTPSHQVTQMGQEVILRCVPISNHLYFYWYRQILGQKVEFLVSFYNNEISEKSEIFDDQFSVERPDGSNFTLKIRSTKLEDSAMYFCASSSNWSYEQYFGPGTRLTVT.

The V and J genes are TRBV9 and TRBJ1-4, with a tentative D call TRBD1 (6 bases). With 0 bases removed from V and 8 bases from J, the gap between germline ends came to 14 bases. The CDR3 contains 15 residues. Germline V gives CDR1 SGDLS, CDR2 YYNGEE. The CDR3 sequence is CASSVGGGAQEKLFF. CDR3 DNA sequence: TGTGCCAGCAGCGTAGGCGGGGGCGCGCAGGAAAAACTGTTTTTT.

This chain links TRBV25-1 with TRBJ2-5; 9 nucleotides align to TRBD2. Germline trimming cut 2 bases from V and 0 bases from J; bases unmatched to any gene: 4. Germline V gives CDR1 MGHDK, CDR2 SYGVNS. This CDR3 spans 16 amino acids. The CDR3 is CASSEAGGTNQETQYF. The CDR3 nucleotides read TGTGCCAGCAGTGAAGCGGGAGGGACTAACCAAGAGACCCAGTACTTC.

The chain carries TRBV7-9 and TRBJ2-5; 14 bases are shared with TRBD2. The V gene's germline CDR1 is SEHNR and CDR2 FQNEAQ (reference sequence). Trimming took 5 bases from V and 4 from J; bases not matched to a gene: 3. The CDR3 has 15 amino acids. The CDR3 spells CASSIGLAGGETQYF. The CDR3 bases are TGTGCCAGCAGCATCGGACTAGCGGGAGGAGAGACCCAGTACTTC.